A single sample is the source of the 8 T cell receptor beta chains below, sequenced in a study of T cells in Graves' hyperthyroidism and ophthalmopathy. Amplified regions were TCR beta CDR3 sequences from RNA transcripts. In the first-round RT-PCR of the TCR CDR3, the HTBI primer set was used. TCRdb recomputed calls from the multiplex PCR reads with MiXCR, one row per CDR3 protein. The sample consists of 650,000 to 800,000 distinct CDR3 sequences, about 45% of them appearing once. Sequencing input: peripheral blood or thyroid tissue (not recorded which). The receptors come from an adult man with Graves' disease, either hyperthyroidism or ophthalmopathy (not recorded which).

This clonotype was counted many times. This sequence joins TRBV24-1 and TRBJ1-2; 9 nucleotides match TRBD1. Germline CDR1 and CDR2: KGHDR and SFDVKD. The CDR3 length is 15 residues. Unmatched junction bases numbered 7, after V lost 3 bases and J lost 6 bases. The CDR3 bases are TGTGCCACCAGTGATCCGTACAGGGGGCAGAATGGCTACACCTTC. This encodes CATSDPYRGQNGYTF.

Many counts were recorded for this clonotype. This sequence joins TRBV29-1 and TRBJ1-2; the D gene is possibly TRBD1 (6 bases). V dropped 4 bases and J dropped 8 bases, with 17 bases sitting between them. CDR1 and CDR2 from the germline V gene are SQVTM and ANQGSEA. The CDR3 has 13 amino acids. CDR3 coding DNA: TGCAGCGTTGGAAAAGAACAGGGAGGCGGCTACACCTTC. Encoded protein: CSVGKEQGGGYTF.

The gene calls are TRBV7-8 and TRBJ2-7, with D tentatively TRBD1 (6 bases). The ends were cut back, 9 bases at V and 2 bases at J, with 17 bases in the middle. CDR3 length equals 14 residues. Looked up from germline, CDR1 is SGHVS and CDR2 is FQNEAQ. CDR3: CASSHLGTPYEQYF. CDR3 bases: TGTGCCAGTAGTCACCTAGGGACACCCTACGAGCAGTACTTC. The whole variable domain, remainder taken from reference TRBV7-8 and TRBJ2-7, is GAGVSQSPRYKVAKRGQDVALRCDPISGHVSLFWYQQALGQGPEFLTYFQNEAQLDKSGLPSDRFFAERPEGSVSTLKIQRTQQEDSAVYLCASSHLGTPYEQYFGPGTRLTVT.

This clonotype was observed at least ten times. This rearrangement joins TRBV29-1 to TRBJ1-1; D possibly corresponds to TRBD1 (5 bases). The CDR3 loop spans 12 amino acids. The V and J ends lost 4 bases and 7 bases respectively, with 13 bases between them. Germline values: CDR1 SQVTM, CDR2 ANQGSEA. CDR3 nucleotide sequence: TGCAGCGTTGGACTCCCGAGGGGTGAAGCTTTCTTT. It yields the protein CSVGLPRGEAFF.

This clonotype was observed at least ten times. J is TRBJ1-5 and V is TRBV19, with D perhaps matching TRBD1 (5 bases). V was pared by 5 bases and J by 7 bases, with 12 bases between. The CDR3 extends over 13 amino acids. From germline, CDR1 is LNHDA and CDR2 SQIVND (reference sequence). Written as DNA, the CDR3 is TGTGCCAGTAGTTCGGCAGGGACGCAGCCCCAGCATTTT. Translated: CASSSAGTQPQHF.

V gene TRBV2 combines with J gene TRBJ1-5; the D is unclear. Trimming left V 6 bases short and J 4 bases short, with 10 bases between. CDR1 is SNHLY and CDR2 is FYNNEI in the germline V gene. The CDR3 extends over 13 amino acids. The CDR3: CASRRPPNQPQHF. The CDR3 nucleotides read TGTGCCAGCAGGCGACCGCCTAATCAGCCCCAGCATTTT.

The gene calls are TRBV29-1 and TRBJ2-7, with D unclear. This CDR3 is built from 14 residues. Trimming took 4 bases from V and 3 from J, leaving 16 bases between them. CDR1 and CDR2 (germline): SQVTM, ANQGSEA. The CDR3 DNA is TGCAGCGTTGTTGGCGGCGGTTACCTCTACGAGCAGTACTTC. Translated, it gives CSVVGGGYLYEQYF.

For this clonotype: A read error is possible here, since a much larger clone lies one base away. This chain links TRBV10-2 with TRBJ1-1; D gene ambiguous. The germline gives CDR1 WSHSY, CDR2 SAAADI. The CDR3 is 11 residues long. This CDR3 reads CASMWATVAFF. In DNA form, the CDR3 reads TGCGCCAGCATGTGGGCGACTGTAGCTTTCTTT.